This T cell receptor (beta chain) was observed in a study of T cells of healthy individuals. This clonotype was seen many times. TCRdb ran MiXCR on the 5' RACE reads and lists one entry per CDR3 protein. Seen here are about 41,000 distinct CDR3 sequences, 4% to 5.5% observed once, and the top ten hold about 8.9%. The CDR3 loop spans 16 amino acids. Germline CDR1 reads LGHNT; CDR2 reads FRNRAP. The V end lost 0 bases, the J end lost 4 bases, and 13 bases lay between the germline ends. The receptor comes from a human donor in good health. The chain combines TRBV12-5 with TRBJ2-1, with D perhaps matching TRBD1 (6 bases). CDR3 bases: TGTGCTAGTGGTTTGGTACTAGGCAGGGGATACAATGAGCAGTTCTTC. Encoded protein: CASGLVLGRGYNEQFF. Based on the CDR3 plus reference TRBV12-5 and TRBJ2-1, the full variable domain is DARVTQTPRHKVTEMGQEVTMRCQPILGHNTVFWYRQTMMQGLELLAYFRNRAPLDDSGMPKDRFSAEMPDATLATLKIQPSEPRDSAVYFCASGLVLGRGYNEQFFGPGTRLTVL.